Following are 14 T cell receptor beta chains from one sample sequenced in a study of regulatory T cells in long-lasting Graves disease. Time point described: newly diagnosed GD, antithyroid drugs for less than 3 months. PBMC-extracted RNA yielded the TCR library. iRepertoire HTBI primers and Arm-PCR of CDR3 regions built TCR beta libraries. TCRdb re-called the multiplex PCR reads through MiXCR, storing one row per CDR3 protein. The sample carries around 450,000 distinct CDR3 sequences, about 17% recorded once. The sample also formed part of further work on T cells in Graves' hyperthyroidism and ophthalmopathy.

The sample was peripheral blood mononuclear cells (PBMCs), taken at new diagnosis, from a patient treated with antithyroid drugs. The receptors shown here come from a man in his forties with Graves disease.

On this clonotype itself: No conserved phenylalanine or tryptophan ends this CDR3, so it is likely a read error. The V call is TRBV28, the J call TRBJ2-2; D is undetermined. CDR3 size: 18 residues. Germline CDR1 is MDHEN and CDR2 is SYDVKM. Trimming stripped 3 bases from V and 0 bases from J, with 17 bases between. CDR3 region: CASSLGPYDYANTGELFS. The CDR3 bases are TGTGCCAGCAGTTTGGGTCCGTACGATTACGCGAACACCGGGGAGCTGTTTTCT.

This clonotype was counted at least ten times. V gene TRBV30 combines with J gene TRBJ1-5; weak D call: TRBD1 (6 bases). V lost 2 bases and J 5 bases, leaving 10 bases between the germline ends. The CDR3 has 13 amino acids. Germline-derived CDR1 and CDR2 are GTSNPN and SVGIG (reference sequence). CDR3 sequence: CAWSTDRYQPQHF. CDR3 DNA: TGTGCCTGGAGTACGGACAGATATCAGCCCCAGCATTTT.

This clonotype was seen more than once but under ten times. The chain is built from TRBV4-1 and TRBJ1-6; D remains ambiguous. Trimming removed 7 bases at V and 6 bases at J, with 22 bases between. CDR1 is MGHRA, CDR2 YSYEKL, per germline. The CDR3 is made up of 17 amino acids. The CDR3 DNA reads TGCGCCAGCAAGGAATCGAGTCGACCCAACCTTAATTCACCCCTCCACTTT. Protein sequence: CASKESSRPNLNSPLHF.

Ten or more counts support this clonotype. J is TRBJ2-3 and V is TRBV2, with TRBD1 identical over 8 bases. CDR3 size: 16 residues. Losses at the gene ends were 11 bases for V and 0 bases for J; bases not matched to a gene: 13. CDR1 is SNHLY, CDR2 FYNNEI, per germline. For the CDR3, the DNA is TGTGCCGCAACGACCCCGGGACAGGCGAGCACAGATACGCAGTATTTT. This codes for CAATTPGQASTDTQYF.

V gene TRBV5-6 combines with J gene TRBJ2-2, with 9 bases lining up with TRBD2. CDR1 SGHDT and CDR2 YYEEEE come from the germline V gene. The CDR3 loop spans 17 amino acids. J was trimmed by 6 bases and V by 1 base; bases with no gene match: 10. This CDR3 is CASSLRSSGRLPGELFF. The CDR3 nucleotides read TGTGCCAGCAGCTTGCGGTCCAGCGGGAGGTTGCCCGGGGAGCTGTTTTTT.

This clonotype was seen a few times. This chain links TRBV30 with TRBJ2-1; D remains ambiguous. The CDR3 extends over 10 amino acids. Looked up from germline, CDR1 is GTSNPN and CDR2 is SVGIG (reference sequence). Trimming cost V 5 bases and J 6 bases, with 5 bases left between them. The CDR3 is CAWATNEQFF. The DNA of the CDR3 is TGTGCCTGGGCAACCAATGAGCAGTTCTTC.

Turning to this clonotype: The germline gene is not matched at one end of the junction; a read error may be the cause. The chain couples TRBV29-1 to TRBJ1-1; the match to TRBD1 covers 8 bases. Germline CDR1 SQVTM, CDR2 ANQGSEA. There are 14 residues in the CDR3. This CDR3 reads CGVDAGQGNTEAFF. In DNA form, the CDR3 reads TGCGGCGTTGACGCTGGACAGGGGAACACTGAAGCTTTCTTT. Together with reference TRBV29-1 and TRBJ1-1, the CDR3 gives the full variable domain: SAVISQKPSRDICQRGTSLTIQCQVDSQVTMMFWYRQQPGQSLTLIATANQGSEATYESGFVIDKFPISRPNLTFSTLTVSNMSPEDSSIYLCGVDAGQGNTEAFFGQGTRLTVV.

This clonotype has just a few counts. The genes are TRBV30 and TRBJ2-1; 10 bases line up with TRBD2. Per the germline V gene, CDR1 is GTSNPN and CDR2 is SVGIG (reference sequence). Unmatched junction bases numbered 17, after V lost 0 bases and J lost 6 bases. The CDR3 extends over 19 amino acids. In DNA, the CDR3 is TGTGCCTGGAGTGTACCGCTCAGCGGGAGGGCCAGGGCCCTCAATGAGCAGTTCTTC. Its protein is CAWSVPLSGRARALNEQFF.

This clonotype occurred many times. CDR3 protein: CSASEGVRGLNTEAFF. The CDR3 nucleotides read TGCAGTGCCAGCGAGGGGGTTCGGGGTTTGAACACTGAAGCTTTCTTT. The chain couples TRBV20-1 to TRBJ1-1, with D tentatively TRBD1 (6 bases). CDR3 length: 16 residues. From germline, CDR1 is DFQATT and CDR2 SNEGSKA (reference sequence). V was shortened by 6 bases and J by 0 bases, with 20 bases between the two germline ends.

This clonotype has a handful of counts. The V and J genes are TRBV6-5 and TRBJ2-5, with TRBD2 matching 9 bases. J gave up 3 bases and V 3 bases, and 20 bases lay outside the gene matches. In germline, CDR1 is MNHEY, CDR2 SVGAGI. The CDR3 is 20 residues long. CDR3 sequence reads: CASSYFAGGIAGEWKETQYF. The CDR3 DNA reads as TGTGCCAGCAGTTATTTCGCAGGTGGTATAGCGGGAGAGTGGAAAGAGACCCAGTACTTC.

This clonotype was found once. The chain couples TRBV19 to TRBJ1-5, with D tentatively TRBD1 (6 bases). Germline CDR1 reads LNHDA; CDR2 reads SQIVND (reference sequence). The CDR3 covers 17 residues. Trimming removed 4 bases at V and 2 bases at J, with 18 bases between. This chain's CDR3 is CASSTNRARGGNQPQHF. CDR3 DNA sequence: TGTGCCAGTAGTACAAACAGGGCAAGAGGCGGCAATCAGCCCCAGCATTTT.

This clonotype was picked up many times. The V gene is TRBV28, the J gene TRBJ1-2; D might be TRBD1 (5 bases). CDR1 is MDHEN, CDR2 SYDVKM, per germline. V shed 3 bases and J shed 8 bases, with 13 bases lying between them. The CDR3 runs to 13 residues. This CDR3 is CASSFQGPGGYTF. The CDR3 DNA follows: TGTGCCAGCAGTTTTCAGGGCCCTGGAGGCTACACCTTC.

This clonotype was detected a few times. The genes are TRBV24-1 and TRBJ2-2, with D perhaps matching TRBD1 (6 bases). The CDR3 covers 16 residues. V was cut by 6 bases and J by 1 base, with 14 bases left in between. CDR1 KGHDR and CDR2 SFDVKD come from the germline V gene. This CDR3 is CATSRTGQMNTGELFF. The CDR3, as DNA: TGTGCCACCAGTCGTACCGGACAGATGAACACCGGGGAGCTGTTTTTT.

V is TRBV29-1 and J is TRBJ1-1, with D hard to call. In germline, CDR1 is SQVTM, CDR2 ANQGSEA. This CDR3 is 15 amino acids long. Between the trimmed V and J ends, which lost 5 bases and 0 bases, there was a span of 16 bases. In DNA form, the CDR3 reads TGCAGCGTTTTGATAAGAGACACAGTGAACACTGAAGCTTTCTTT. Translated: CSVLIRDTVNTEAFF.